A single sample gave rise to the 21 T cell receptor beta chains below, sequenced in a study of Graves' ophthalmopathy and Graves' hyperthyroidism. The study amplified TCR beta CDR3 regions using RNA transcripts. Second-round multiplex PCR followed a first-round RT-PCR using HTBI primers. MiXCR, applied by TCRdb to the multiplex PCR reads, yields one record per CDR3 protein. The sample carries over 500,000 distinct CDR3 sequences, 22% recorded once. The sequencing sample was made of peripheral blood. The receptors stem from a woman aged 18-29 years with stable Graves' hyperthyroidism. Some clones in this sample may be carry-over from other donors' samples.

This clonotype was recorded many times. The chain couples TRBV6-1 to TRBJ1-6; D might be TRBD1 (6 bases). Trimming removed 9 bases at V and 7 bases at J, with 22 bases between. The length of the CDR3 is 16 residues. The germline CDR1 and CDR2 sequences are MNHNS and SASEGT. The DNA for the CDR3 is TGTGCCAGTGATCCCCCCCCGGGGGCCCCCAATTCACCCCTCCACTTT. Its protein product is CASDPPPGAPNSPLHF.

In this sample, this clonotype turned up many times. A single base separates this from a much larger clone, so it may be a read error. The rearrangement links TRBV2 to TRBJ2-5; TRBD2 might be the D (7 bases). The CDR3 is made up of 14 amino acids. Germline V gives CDR1 SNHLY, CDR2 FYNNEI. CDR3 region: CVSSVRGGGETQYF. The CDR3 DNA reads TGTGTCAGCAGTGTAAGGGGGGGCGGAGAGACCCAGTACTTC.

Turning to this clonotype: This may come from a read error, since a much larger clone is one base off. The chain couples TRBV6-1 to TRBJ1-1; D might be TRBD1 (5 bases). Germline V gene sequence: CDR1 MNHNS, CDR2 SASEGT. Deletions cut 6 bases from V and 7 bases from J, with 18 bases between. The CDR3 has 14 residues. The CDR3 protein is CASRAERGSHEAFF. The CDR3, as DNA: TGTGCCAGCAGAGCTGAAAGGGGAAGTCATGAAGCTTTCTTT.

This clonotype has at least ten counts. J is TRBJ1-2 and V is TRBV6-1, with TRBD1 identical over 10 bases. CDR3 size: 15 residues. Germline V CDR1 and CDR2: MNHNS, SASEGT. Unmatched junction bases numbered 9, after V lost 4 bases and J lost 7 bases. The CDR3 here is CASSGMTGGAVGYTF. In nucleotides, the CDR3 is TGTGCCAGCAGTGGAATGACAGGGGGCGCGGTTGGCTACACCTTC.

This clonotype was seen more than once but under ten times. This chain links TRBV28 with TRBJ2-2, with 8 bases matching TRBD2. Germline CDR1 reads MDHEN; CDR2 reads SYDVKM. V shed 6 bases, J shed 4 bases, and the junction held 7 bases outside the gene matches. This CDR3 has 15 residues. The CDR3 reads CASRPGTRGTGELFF. In DNA form, the CDR3 reads TGTGCCAGCAGGCCCGGGACTAGAGGCACCGGGGAGCTGTTTTTT.

This clonotype was found many times. The chain joins TRBV11-2 to TRBJ1-2, with a weak D call TRBD1 (6 bases). Trimming stripped 10 bases from V and 5 bases from J, with 17 bases between. Germline V gene lookup returns CDR1 SGHAT and CDR2 FQNNGV. CDR3 length: 13 residues. The CDR3 sequence is CATIRGHRYGYTF. The DNA of the CDR3 is TGTGCCACCATCAGGGGACACCGTTATGGCTACACCTTC. Full variable domain (missing parts from reference TRBV11-2 and TRBJ1-2): EAGVAQSPRYKIIEKRQSVAFWCNPISGHATLYWYQQILGQGPKLLIQFQNNGVVDDSQLPKDRFSAERLKGVDSTLKIQPAKLEDSAVYLCATIRGHRYGYTFGSGTRLTVV.

The V call is TRBV12-3 or TRBV12-4, the J call TRBJ1-5; 9 bases are shared with TRBD1. CDR3 length: 14 amino acids. Trimming took 8 bases from V and 5 from J; bases not matched to a gene: 7. Here the CDR3 DNA reads TGTGCCAGCGGGACAGGGTCTGGGGATCAGCCCCAGCATTTT. This codes for CASGTGSGDQPQHF.

In this sample, this clonotype turned up many times. V gene TRBV7-2 combines with J gene TRBJ2-7; TRBD2 matches at 10 bases. Looked up from germline, CDR1 is SGHTA and CDR2 is FQGNSA. Trimming took 2 bases from V and 2 from J; bases not matched to a gene: 3. The CDR3 consists of 15 residues. Here the CDR3 reads CASSLLTSGAYEQYF. CDR3 nucleotides: TGTGCCAGCAGCTTACTCACTAGCGGGGCCTACGAGCAGTACTTC.

This clonotype appeared many times. This sequence joins TRBV20-1 and TRBJ1-2; tentatively, D is TRBD1 (6 bases). The germline gives CDR1 DFQATT, CDR2 SNEGSKA (reference sequence). Trimming removed 0 bases from V and 4 bases from J, with 15 bases in between. The CDR3 is 15 residues long. CDR3 DNA: TGCAGTGCTAGAGATCACAGGGAGTTGGGCTATGGCTACACCTTC. It translates to CSARDHRELGYGYTF.

Only a few counts were recorded for this clonotype. V usage is TRBV5-1 and J usage is TRBJ2-2, with 9 bases matching TRBD1. This CDR3 region has 16 residues. V dropped 1 base and J dropped 1; count of bases not matched to a gene: 2. Germline V gene sequence: CDR1 SGHRS, CDR2 YFSETQ. This chain's CDR3 is CASSLTGGKNTGELFF. Here the CDR3 DNA reads TGCGCCAGCAGCTTGACAGGGGGCAAGAACACCGGGGAGCTGTTTTTT. The full variable domain, in which reference TRBV5-1 and TRBJ2-2 provide the parts outside the CDR3, is KAGVTQTPRYLIKTRGQQVTLSCSPISGHRSVSWYQQTPGQGLQFLFEYFSETQRNKGNFPGRFSGRQFSNSRSEMNVSTLELGDSALYLCASSLTGGKNTGELFFGEGSRLTVL.

Many counts were recorded for this clonotype. The chain carries TRBV12-3 or TRBV12-4 and TRBJ1-6; 8 positions match TRBD1. The CDR3 covers 14 residues. With V trimmed by 6 bases and J by 11 bases, 9 bases remained unmatched. The CDR3 sequence: CASRPDRDGTPLHF. CDR3 coding DNA: TGTGCCAGCAGACCGGACAGGGATGGGACACCCCTCCACTTT.

This rearrangement joins TRBV10-3 to TRBJ2-5; 8 bases align to TRBD1. CDR3 length equals 14 residues. CDR1 and CDR2 from the germline V gene are ENHRY and SYGVKD. Germline trimming cut 6 bases from V and 5 bases from J; bases unmatched to any gene: 8. Here the CDR3 DNA reads TGTGCCATCAGCGTCAGGGGGCCCGGGGAGACCCAGTACTTC. It encodes CAISVRGPGETQYF.

This clonotype was seen ten or more times. The chain combines TRBV20-1 with TRBJ2-4; D not certain. Germline CDR1 reads DFQATT; CDR2 reads SNEGSKA (reference sequence). Deletions cut 3 bases from V and 6 bases from J, with 12 bases between. This CDR3 region has 13 residues. Written as DNA, the CDR3 is TGCAGTGCTAGCGGTGTCGGGCCAAACATTCAGTACTTC. Its translation: CSASGVGPNIQYF.

As concerns this clonotype: A far larger clone is one nucleotide away, so this likely arose from a read error. The V call is TRBV7-9, the J call TRBJ2-2; D uncertain. V lost 4 bases, J lost 7 bases, and 7 bases lay in between. CDR1 is SEHNR, CDR2 FQNEAQ, per germline (reference sequence). This CDR3 spans 12 amino acids. CDR3 DNA sequence: TGTGCCAGCAGCTCGTACATCGGGGAGCTGTTTTTT. Protein: CASSSYIGELFF. Combining the CDR3 with reference TRBV7-9 and TRBJ2-2 gives the whole variable domain DTGVSQNPRHKITKRGQNVTFRCDPISEHNRLYWYRQTLGQGPEFLTYFQNEAQLEKSRLLSDRFSAERPKGSFSTLEIQRTEQGDSAMYLCASSSYIGELFFGEGSRLTVL.

There are many counts of this clonotype. The chain links TRBV10-3 to TRBJ2-7, with D unresolved. Germline CDR1 and CDR2: ENHRY and SYGVKD. Trimming pared 3 bases from V and 2 bases from J, leaving 14 bases between. This CDR3 spans 15 amino acids. Written as DNA, the CDR3 is TGTGCCATCAGTGATGCCCGACGGTTAACCTACGAGCAGTACTTC. Residues: CAISDARRLTYEQYF.

This clonotype was seen a few times. V usage is TRBV29-1 and J usage is TRBJ2-5; D may match TRBD1 or TRBD2 (5 bases each). Trimming left V 8 bases short and J 1 base short, with 17 bases between. The CDR3 has 14 amino acids. From germline, CDR1 is SQVTM and CDR2 ANQGSEA. This CDR3 is CSSSGTPPQETQYF. The CDR3 DNA follows: TGCAGCTCGAGTGGGACCCCCCCCCAAGAGACCCAGTACTTC.

The genes are TRBV2 and TRBJ2-7; D call uncertain. V lost 3 bases, J lost 6 bases, and 15 bases lay in between. The CDR3 spans 14 residues. CDR1 and CDR2 from the germline V gene are SNHLY and FYNNEI. The CDR3 spells CASSENTDSGEQYF. The CDR3 DNA is TGTGCCAGCAGTGAGAACACTGATTCGGGCGAGCAGTACTTC.

This clonotype was counted at least ten times. This chain connects TRBV6-2 or TRBV6-3 to TRBJ2-5, with TRBD1 identical over 8 bases. This CDR3 spans 16 amino acids. J was trimmed by 2 bases and V by 5 bases; bases with no gene match: 10. CDR1 MNHEY and CDR2 SVGEGT come from the germline V gene. CDR3 nucleotide sequence: TGTGCCAGCAGTACCGCAGGGGGCCGTGGGCAAGAGACCCAGTACTTC. It yields the protein CASSTAGGRGQETQYF.

This clonotype was recorded many times. The rearrangement links TRBV7-9 to TRBJ1-6; 7 bases line up with TRBD1. The CDR3 consists of 15 residues. With V trimmed by 5 bases and J by 9 bases, 10 bases remained unmatched. Looked up from germline, CDR1 is SEHNR and CDR2 is FQNEAQ (reference sequence). The CDR3 coding sequence is TGTGCCAGCAGCCTAACCGGGACAGTTTCTTCACCCCTCCACTTT. Amino acids: CASSLTGTVSSPLHF.

The chain couples TRBV7-8 to TRBJ1-2; 12 bases agree with TRBD1. Germline V gives CDR1 SGHVS, CDR2 FQNEAQ. Germline trimming cut 5 bases from V and 8 bases from J; bases unmatched to any gene: 15. This CDR3 has 17 residues. The CDR3 is CASSQRSPGQGARGYTF. As DNA, the CDR3 is TGTGCCAGCAGCCAGAGGAGCCCGGGACAGGGGGCGCGAGGCTACACCTTC.

The CDR3 nucleotides read TGTGCCAGCAGTGTCCGGGGGGGCGCGAACACCGGGGAGCTGTTTTTT. Translated: CASSVRGGANTGELFF. The V gene is TRBV25-1, the J gene TRBJ2-2, with TRBD2 identical over 8 bases. The CDR3 is 16 residues long. V gave up 4 bases and J gave up 0 bases; unmatched junction bases: 4. CDR1 and CDR2 (germline): MGHDK, SYGVNS.